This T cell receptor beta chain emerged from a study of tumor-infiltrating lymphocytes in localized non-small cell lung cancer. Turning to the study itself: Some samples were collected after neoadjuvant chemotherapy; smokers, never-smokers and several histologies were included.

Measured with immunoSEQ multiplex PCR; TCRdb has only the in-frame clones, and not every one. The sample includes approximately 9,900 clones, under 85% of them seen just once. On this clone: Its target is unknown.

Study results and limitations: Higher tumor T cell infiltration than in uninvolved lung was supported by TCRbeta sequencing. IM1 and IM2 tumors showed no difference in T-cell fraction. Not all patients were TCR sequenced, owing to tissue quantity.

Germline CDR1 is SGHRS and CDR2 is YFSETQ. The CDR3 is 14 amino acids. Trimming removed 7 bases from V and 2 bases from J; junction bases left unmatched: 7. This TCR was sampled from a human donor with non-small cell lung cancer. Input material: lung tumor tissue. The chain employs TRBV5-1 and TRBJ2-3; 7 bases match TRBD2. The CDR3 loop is CASGKRDPTDTQYF. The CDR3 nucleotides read TGCGCCAGCGGAAAGCGGGACCCCACAGATACGCAGTATTTT.